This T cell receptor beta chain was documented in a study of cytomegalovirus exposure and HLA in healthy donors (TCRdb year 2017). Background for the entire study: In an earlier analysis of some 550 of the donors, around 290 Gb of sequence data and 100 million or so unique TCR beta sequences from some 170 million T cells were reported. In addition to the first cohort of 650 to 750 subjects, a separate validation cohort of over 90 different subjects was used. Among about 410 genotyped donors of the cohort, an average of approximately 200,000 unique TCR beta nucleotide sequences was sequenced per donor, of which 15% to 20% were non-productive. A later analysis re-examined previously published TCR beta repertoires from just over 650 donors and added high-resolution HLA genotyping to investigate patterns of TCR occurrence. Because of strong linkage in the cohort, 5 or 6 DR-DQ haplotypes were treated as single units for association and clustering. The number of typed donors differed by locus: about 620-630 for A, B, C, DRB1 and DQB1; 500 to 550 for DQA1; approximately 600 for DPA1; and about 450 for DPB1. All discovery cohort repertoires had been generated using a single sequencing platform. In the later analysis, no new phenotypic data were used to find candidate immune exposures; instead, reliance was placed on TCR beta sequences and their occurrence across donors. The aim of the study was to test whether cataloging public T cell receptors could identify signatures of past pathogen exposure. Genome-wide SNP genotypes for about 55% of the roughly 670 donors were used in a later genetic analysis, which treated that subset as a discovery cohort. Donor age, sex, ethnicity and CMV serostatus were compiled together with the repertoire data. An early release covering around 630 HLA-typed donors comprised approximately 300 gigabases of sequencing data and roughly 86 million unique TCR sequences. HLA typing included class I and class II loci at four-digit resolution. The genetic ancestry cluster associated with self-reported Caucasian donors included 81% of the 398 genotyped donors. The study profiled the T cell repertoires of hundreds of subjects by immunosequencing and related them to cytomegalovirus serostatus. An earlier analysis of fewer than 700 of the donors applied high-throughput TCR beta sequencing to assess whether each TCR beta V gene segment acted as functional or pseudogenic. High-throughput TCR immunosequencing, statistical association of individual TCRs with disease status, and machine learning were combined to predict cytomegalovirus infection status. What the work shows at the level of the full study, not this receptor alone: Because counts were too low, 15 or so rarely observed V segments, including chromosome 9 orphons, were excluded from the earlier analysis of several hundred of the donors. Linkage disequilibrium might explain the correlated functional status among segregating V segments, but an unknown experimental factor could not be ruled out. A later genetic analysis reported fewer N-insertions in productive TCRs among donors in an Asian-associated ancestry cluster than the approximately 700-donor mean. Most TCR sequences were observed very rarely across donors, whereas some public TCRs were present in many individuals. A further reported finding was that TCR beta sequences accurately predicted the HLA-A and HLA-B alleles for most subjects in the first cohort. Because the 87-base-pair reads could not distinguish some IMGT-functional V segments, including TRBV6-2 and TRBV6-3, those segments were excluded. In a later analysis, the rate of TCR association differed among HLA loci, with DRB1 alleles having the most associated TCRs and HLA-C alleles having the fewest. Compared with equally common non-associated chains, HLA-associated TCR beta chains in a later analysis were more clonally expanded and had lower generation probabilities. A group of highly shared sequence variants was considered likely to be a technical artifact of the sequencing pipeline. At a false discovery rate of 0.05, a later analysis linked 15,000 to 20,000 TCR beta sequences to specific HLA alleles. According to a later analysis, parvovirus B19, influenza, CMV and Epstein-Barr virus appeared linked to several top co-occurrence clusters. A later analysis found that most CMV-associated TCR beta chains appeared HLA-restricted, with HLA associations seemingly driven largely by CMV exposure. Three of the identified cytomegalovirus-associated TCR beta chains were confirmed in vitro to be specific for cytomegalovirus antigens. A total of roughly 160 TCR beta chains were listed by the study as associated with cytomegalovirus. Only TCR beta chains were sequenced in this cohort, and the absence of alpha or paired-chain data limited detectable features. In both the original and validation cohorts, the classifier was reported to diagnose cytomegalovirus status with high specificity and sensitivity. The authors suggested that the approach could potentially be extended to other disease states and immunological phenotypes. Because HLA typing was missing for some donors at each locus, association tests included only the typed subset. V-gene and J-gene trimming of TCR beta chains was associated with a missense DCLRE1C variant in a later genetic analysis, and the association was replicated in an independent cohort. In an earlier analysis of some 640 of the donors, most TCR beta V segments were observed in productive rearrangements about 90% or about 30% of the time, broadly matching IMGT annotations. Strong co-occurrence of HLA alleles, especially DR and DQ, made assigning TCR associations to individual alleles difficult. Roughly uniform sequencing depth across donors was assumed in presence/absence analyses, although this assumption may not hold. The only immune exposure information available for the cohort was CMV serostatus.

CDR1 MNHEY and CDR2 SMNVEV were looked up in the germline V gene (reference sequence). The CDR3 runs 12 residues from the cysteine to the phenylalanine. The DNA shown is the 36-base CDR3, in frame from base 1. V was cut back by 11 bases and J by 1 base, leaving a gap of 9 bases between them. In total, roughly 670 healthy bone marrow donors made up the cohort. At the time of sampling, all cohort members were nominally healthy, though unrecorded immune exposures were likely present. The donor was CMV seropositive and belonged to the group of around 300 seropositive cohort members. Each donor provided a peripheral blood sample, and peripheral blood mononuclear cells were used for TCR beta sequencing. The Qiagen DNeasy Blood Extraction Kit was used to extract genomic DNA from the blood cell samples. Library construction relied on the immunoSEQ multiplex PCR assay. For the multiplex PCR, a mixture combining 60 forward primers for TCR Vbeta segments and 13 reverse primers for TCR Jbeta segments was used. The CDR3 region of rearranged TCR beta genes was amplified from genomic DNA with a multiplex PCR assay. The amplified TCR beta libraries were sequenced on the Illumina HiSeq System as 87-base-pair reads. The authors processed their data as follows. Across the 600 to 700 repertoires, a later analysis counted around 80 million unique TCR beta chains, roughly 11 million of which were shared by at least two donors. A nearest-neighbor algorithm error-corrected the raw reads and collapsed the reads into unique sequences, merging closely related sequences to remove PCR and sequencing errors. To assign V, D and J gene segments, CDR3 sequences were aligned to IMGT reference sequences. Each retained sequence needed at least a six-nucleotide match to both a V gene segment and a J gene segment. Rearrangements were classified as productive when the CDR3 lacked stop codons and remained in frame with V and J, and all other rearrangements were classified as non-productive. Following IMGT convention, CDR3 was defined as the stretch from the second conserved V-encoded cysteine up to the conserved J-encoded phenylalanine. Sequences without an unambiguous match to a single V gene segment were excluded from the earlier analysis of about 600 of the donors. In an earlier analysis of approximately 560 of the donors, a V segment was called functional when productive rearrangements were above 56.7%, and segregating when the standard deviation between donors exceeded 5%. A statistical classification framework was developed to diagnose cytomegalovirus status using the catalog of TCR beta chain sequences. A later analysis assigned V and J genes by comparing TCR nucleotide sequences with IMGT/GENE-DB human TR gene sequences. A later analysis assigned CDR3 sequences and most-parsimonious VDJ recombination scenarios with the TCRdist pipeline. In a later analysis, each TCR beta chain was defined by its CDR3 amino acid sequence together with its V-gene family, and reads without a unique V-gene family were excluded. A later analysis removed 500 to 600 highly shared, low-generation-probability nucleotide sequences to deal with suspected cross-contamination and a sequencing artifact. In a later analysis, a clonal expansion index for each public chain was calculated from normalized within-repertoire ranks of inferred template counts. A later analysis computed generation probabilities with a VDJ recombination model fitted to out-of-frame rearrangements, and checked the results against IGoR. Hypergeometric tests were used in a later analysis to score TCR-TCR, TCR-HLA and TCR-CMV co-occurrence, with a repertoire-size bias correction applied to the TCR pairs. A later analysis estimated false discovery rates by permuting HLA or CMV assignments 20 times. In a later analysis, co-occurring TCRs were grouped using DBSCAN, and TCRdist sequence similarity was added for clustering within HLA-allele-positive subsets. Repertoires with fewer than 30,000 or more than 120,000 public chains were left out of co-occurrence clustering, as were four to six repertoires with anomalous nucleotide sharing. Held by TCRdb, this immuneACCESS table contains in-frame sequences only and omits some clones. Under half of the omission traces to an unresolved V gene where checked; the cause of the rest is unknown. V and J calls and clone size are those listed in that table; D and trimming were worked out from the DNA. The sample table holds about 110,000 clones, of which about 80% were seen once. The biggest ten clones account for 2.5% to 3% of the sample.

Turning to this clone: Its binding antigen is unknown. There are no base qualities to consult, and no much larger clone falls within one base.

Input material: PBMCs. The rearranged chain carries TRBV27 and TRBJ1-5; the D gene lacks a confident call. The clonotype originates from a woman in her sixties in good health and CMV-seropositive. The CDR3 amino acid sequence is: CAAGWSNQPQHF. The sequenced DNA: TGTGCCGCCGGTTGGAGCAATCAGCCCCAGCATTTT.